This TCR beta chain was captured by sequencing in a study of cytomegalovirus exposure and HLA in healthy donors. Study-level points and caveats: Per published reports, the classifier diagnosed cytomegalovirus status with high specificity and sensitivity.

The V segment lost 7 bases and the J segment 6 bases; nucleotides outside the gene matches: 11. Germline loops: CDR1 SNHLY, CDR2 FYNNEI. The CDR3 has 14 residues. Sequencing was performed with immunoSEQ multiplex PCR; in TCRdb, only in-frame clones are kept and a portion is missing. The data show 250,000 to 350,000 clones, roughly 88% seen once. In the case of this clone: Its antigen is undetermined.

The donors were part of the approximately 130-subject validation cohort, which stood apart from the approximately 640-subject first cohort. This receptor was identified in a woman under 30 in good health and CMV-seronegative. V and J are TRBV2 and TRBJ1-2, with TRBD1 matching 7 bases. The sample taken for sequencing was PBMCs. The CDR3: CASTGQGQANGYTF. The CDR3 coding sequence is TGTGCCAGCACCGGACAAGGACAGGCCAATGGCTACACCTTC. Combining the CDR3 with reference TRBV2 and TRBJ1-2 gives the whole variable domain EPEVTQTPSHQVTQMGQEVILRCVPISNHLYFYWYRQILGQKVEFLVSFYNNEISEKSEIFDDQFSVERPDGSNFTLKIRSTKLEDSAMYFCASTGQGQANGYTFGSGTRLTVV.